The 10 T cell receptor beta chains below come from one sample, sequenced in a study of CD8 T cells in ankylosing spondylitis. TCRdb independently ran MiXCR on the 5' RACE reads; one entry per CDR3 protein. The repertoire consists of 750,000 to 850,000 distinct CDR3 sequences, with roughly 10% occurring once and the leading ten covering about 0.5%. Study-wide findings and caveats: For ankylosing spondylitis blood, a TCR beta motif of fewer than 10 highly homologous variants appeared characteristic.

Antigens for these TCRs are unknown. The source material was blood, either unsorted or a sorted T cell fraction (not recorded which). The receptors shown here come from a male donor with ankylosing spondylitis.

This clonotype was detected a few times. The chain is built from TRBV6-1 and TRBJ1-4, with TRBD1 identical over 8 bases. The CDR3 loop spans 15 amino acids. The germline gives CDR1 MNHNS, CDR2 SASEGT. The V and J ends lost 6 bases and 1 base, in that order; junction bases with no gene match: 4. CDR3 DNA sequence: TGTGCCAGCAGGTCCACAGGGGGAACTAATGAAAAACTGTTTTTT. It yields the protein CASRSTGGTNEKLFF.

Ten or more counts support this clonotype. The CDR3 sequence: CASSLGAVSYEQYF. The CDR3 DNA sequence: TGCGCCAGCAGCTTGGGGGCGGTCTCCTACGAGCAGTACTTC. The chain has TRBV5-1 and TRBJ2-7; D ambiguous. V lost 0 bases, J lost 0 bases, and 7 bases lay in between. Per the germline V gene, CDR1 is SGHRS and CDR2 is YFSETQ. This CDR3 spans 14 amino acids.

Only a few counts were recorded for this clonotype. The chain recombines TRBV20-1 with TRBJ1-2; TRBD1 is a possible D gene (5 bases). V lost 0 bases and J lost 6, with 17 bases in between. In germline, CDR1 is DFQATT, CDR2 SNEGSKA (reference sequence). The CDR3 extends over 15 amino acids. The CDR3 here is CSARDRKGSLDGYTF. Here the CDR3 DNA reads TGCAGTGCTAGAGATCGAAAGGGGTCCTTGGATGGCTACACCTTC.

The chain carries TRBV29-1 and TRBJ1-6; D not certain. The CDR3 runs 13 residues. The germline CDR1 and CDR2 sequences are SQVTM and ANQGSEA. V lost 7 bases, J lost 10 bases, and 17 bases lay in between. The CDR3 is CSAGWGAGSPLHF. The CDR3 DNA sequence: TGCAGCGCTGGTTGGGGTGCGGGCTCACCCCTCCACTTT.

CDR3: CASSPAAQGLYGYTF. The CDR3 nucleotides read TGTGCCAGCAGCCCCGCGGCACAGGGATTGTATGGCTACACCTTC. The rearrangement links TRBV7-2 to TRBJ1-2, with D perhaps matching TRBD1 (6 bases). Germline CDR1 and CDR2: SGHTA and FQGNSA. V was pared by 5 bases and J by 5 bases, with 18 bases between. This CDR3 region has 15 residues.

This clonotype was detected ten times or more. J is TRBJ2-1 and V is TRBV7-2, with TRBD2 matching over 8 bases. V was clipped by 5 bases and J by 4 bases; unmatched bases: 7. Germline V gene lookup returns CDR1 SGHTA and CDR2 FQGNSA. CDR3 length equals 15 residues. In DNA, the CDR3 is TGTGCCAGCAGCATAATAGCGGGGCCTTACAATGAGCAGTTCTTC. Translation gives CASSIIAGPYNEQFF.

This clonotype has more than one count but fewer than ten. Germline and junction disagree at one end, which may indicate a read error. This rearrangement joins TRBV7-7 to TRBJ2-3; D call uncertain. CDR1 and CDR2 from the germline V gene are SSHAT and FNYEAQ (reference sequence). This CDR3 has 12 residues. CDR3 in amino acids: CASSFPGDTQYF. The CDR3 region has the DNA TGTGCTAGCAGCTTCCCGGGAGATACGCAGTATTTT.

The chain employs TRBV5-1 and TRBJ2-3; D may correspond to TRBD1 or TRBD2 (6 bases each). Germline assignment: CDR1 SGHRS and CDR2 YFSETQ. V lost 5 bases to trimming and J lost 2 bases, with 12 bases between them. The CDR3 spans 14 residues. The CDR3 nucleotides read TGCGCCAGCAGGCCAAGGGGGGACACAGATACGCAGTATTTT. Translated: CASRPRGDTDTQYF.

The table lists this clonotype with a count of one. V usage is TRBV7-2 and J usage is TRBJ2-5, with D perhaps given as TRBD1 or TRBD2 (5 bases each). CDR3 size: 14 residues. The V end was cut by 1 base, the J end by 5 bases, with 11 bases between. The germline V gene encodes CDR1 SGHTA and CDR2 FQGNSA. The CDR3 DNA sequence: TGTGCCAGCAGCTTAGTTTCTTGGGGGGAGACCCAGTACTTC. Translating it yields CASSLVSWGETQYF.

The CDR3, as DNA: TGCGCCAGTTCTTCTACAACAGGGGGCAAGTATCAGCCCCAGCATTTT. Its protein product is CASSSTTGGKYQPQHF. J is TRBJ1-5 and V is TRBV10-2; 9 bases align to TRBD1. Germline trimming cut 9 bases from V and 5 bases from J; bases unmatched to any gene: 14. The germline gives CDR1 WSHSY, CDR2 SAAADI. The CDR3 length is 16 residues.